A selection of T cell receptor beta chains follows, all from one sample in a study of T cell repertoires in cytomegalovirus infection. TCRdb re-called the reads through MiXCR, storing one row per CDR3 protein. The repertoire has 700,000 to 900,000 distinct CDR3 sequences, 25% to 35% of them found once; the top ten carry roughly 14%. Their target antigens are unknown. The sample in question was cultured CD8+ T cells from PBMCs, obtained from culture after CMV antigen stimulation. Source of these receptors: a human donor in good health (CMV status not recorded). Some clones in this sample may be carry-over from other donors' samples. Each CDR3 is given with its conserved first and last residue. A D gene is named only where the DNA matches it firmly. Size is omitted from some rows. Given values are once, few, many or a class for expanded clones.

D: -; J: TRBJ2-3; V: TRBV5-6; size: -; DNA: TGTGCCAGCAGCAGTCTCCGGGACTCCAGTGATACGCAGTATTTT; CDR3: CASSSLRDSSDTQYF
D: -; J: TRBJ1-1; V: TRBV7-2; size: few; DNA: TGTGCCAGCAGCTTAAAGTATCTGAACACTGAAGCTTTCTTT; CDR3: CASSLKYLNTEAFF
D: TRBD1; J: TRBJ1-5; V: TRBV12-3/TRBV12-4; size: -; DNA: TGTGCCAGCAGGGGGGACAGGGATCAGCCCCAGCATTTT; CDR3: CASRGDRDQPQHF
D: TRBD1; J: TRBJ1-5; V: TRBV19; size: few; DNA: TGTGCCAGTAATACTACAGGGGGCAATCAGCCCCAGCATTTT; CDR3: CASNTTGGNQPQHF
D: -; J: TRBJ2-2; V: TRBV5-1; size: -; DNA: TGCGCCAGCAGCTGGCGGGGAGCCGGGGAGCTGTTTTTT; CDR3: CASSWRGAGELFF
D: TRBD2; J: TRBJ2-3; V: TRBV4-1; size: few; DNA: TGCGCCAGCAGCCAAGCCCAAGGACTAGCGGTGAACACAGATACGCAGTATTTT; CDR3: CASSQAQGLAVNTDTQYF
D: TRBD2; J: TRBJ2-1; V: TRBV6-2/TRBV6-3; size: few; DNA: TGTGCCAGCACCGTCGGAGCTAGCGGATACAATGAGCAGTTCTTC; CDR3: CASTVGASGYNEQFF
D: -; J: TRBJ2-3; V: TRBV12-3/TRBV12-4; size: few; DNA: TGTGCCAGCAGTTTTAATACCGAGGGGGATACGCAGTATTTT; CDR3: CASSFNTEGDTQYF
D: TRBD1; J: TRBJ1-4; V: TRBV15; size: -; DNA: TGTGCCACCAGCCCCTATAGACAGGGATGGCGGGGACTGTTTTTT; CDR3: CATSPYRQGWRGLFF
D: -; J: TRBJ1-2; V: TRBV27; size: -; DNA: TGTGCCAGCAGTTATCTAGGACGGGGGGACTATGGCTACACCTTC; CDR3: CASSYLGRGDYGYTF
D: -; J: TRBJ2-1; V: TRBV4-2; size: few; DNA: TGTGCCAGCAGCCCCTTCCTAGTTCGGGCAGGGGTCGTTCCGAGCTCCTACAATGAGCAGTTCTTC; CDR3: CASSPFLVRAGVVPSSYNEQFF
D: -; J: TRBJ1-2; V: TRBV12-3/TRBV12-4; size: -; DNA: TGTGCCAGCACCTATTCCCCCAGGGGAGGGAGTGGCTACACCTTC; CDR3: CASTYSPRGGSGYTF
D: -; J: TRBJ1-5; V: TRBV6-6; size: -; DNA: TGTGCCAGCAGTTACTTTTGGGGGCCAATTCGACGGGCTTACAATCAGCCCCAGCATTTT; CDR3: CASSYFWGPIRRAYNQPQHF
D: -; J: TRBJ1-2; V: TRBV6-6; size: many; DNA: TGTGCCACCTTTAAGGCCGTACTCAGGGGAGGCTATGGCTACACCTTC; CDR3: CATFKAVLRGGYGYTF
D: -; J: TRBJ1-3; V: TRBV12-3/TRBV12-4; size: -; DNA: TGTGCCAGCAGTTTGCTTCGGCAGGCGGACACCATATATTTT; CDR3: CASSLLRQADTIYF